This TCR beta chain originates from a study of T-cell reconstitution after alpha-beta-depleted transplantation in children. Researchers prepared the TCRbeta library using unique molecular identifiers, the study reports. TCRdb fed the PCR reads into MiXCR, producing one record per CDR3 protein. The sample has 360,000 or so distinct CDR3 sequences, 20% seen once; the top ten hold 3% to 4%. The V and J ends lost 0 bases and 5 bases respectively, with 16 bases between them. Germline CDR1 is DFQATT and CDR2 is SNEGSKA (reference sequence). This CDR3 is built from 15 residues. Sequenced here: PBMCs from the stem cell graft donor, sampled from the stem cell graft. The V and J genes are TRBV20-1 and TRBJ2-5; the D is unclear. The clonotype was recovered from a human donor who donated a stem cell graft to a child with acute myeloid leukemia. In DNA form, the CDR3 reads TGCAGTGCTAGAGATTTCCAAGGCTTAGAGGAGACCCAGTACTTC. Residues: CSARDFQGLEETQYF.